This T cell receptor (beta chain) was sequenced for a study of memory CD4+ T cells and cytomegalovirus serostatus. The sort gate was single viable CD3+CD4+CD8-CD45RO+ cells for memory CD4+ T cells. The method was immunoSEQ multiplex PCR; TCRdb's version includes in-frame clones alone and lacks a portion of them. The data show roughly 40,000 clones, around 78% seen once. Input material: memory CD4+ T cells from blood. The receptor comes from an adult in good health and CMV-seronegative.

DNA of the CDR3: TGTGCCAGCAGCTTGGCCGGGACAGGGGGTACGAAAGCTTTCTTT. Translating gives CASSLAGTGGTKAFF. The rearrangement joins TRBV5-4 to TRBJ1-1, with 11 nucleotides matching TRBD1. The ends lost 0 bases at V and 9 bases at J; junction bases unmatched: 7. Per the germline V gene, CDR1 is SGHNT and CDR2 is YYREEE (reference sequence). This CDR3 spans 15 amino acids.